A single sample is the source of the 21 T cell receptor beta chains below, sequenced in a study of TIL therapy for anti-PD-1-resistant metastatic lung cancer. Sample time point: pre-treatment sample, taken before nivolumab and TIL therapy. Sequencing used immunoSEQ v3. TCRdb keeps only in-frame clones here, not all; method: immunoSEQ multiplex PCR. The table shows under 55,000 clones, with 70% to 80% occurring only once. This specimen consisted of blood, obtained at baseline. Every receptor here comes from a woman aged 30 to 85 with non-small cell lung cancer.

The genes are TRBV5-1 and TRBJ1-4; possibly TRBD1 for D (5 bases). V lost 4 bases to trimming and J lost 5 bases, with 21 bases between them. The CDR3 length is 17 residues. Germline CDR1 is SGHRS and CDR2 is YFSETQ. Here the CDR3 reads CASSLGPLDPYNEKLFF. CDR3 DNA sequence: TGCGCCAGCAGCCTGGGACCGCTAGACCCCTACAATGAAAAACTGTTTTTT. The complete variable domain, with remaining parts taken from reference TRBV5-1 and TRBJ1-4, reads KAGVTQTPRYLIKTRGQQVTLSCSPISGHRSVSWYQQTPGQGLQFLFEYFSETQRNKGNFPGRFSGRQFSNSRSEMNVSTLELGDSALYLCASSLGPLDPYNEKLFFGSGTQLSVL.

This clone was seen more than once but under ten times. The chain recombines TRBV7-9 with TRBJ1-1, with a tentative D call TRBD1 (5 bases). The V end lost 5 bases, the J end lost 0 bases, and 10 bases lay between the germline ends. The CDR3 runs to 14 residues. CDR1 is SEHNR, CDR2 FQNEAQ, per germline (reference sequence). As DNA, the CDR3 is TGTGCCAGCAGCCCAGACAGCATGAACACTGAAGCTTTCTTT. It encodes CASSPDSMNTEAFF.

The rearrangement joins TRBV5-6 to TRBJ2-5; D is ambiguous. The J call may not be correct, given that the DNA end is closer to TRBJ2-7. CDR3 size: 11 residues. Looked up from germline, CDR1 is SGHDT and CDR2 is YYEEEE. CDR3 in DNA: TGTGCCAGCAGCACTTCCTACGAGCAGTACTTC. Its translation is CASSTSYEQYF.

This rearrangement joins TRBV29-1 to TRBJ1-5; D gene unclear. Germline V gives CDR1 SQVTM, CDR2 ANQGSEA. This CDR3 contains 13 residues. Trimming shortened V by 4 bases and J by 4 bases, and 11 bases separated the two germline ends. For the CDR3, the DNA is TGCAGCGTTGGCAAGGGCCTAAATCAGCCCCAGCATTTT. This translates into CSVGKGLNQPQHF.

The rearrangement uses TRBV5-8 and TRBJ2-1, with D unclear. CDR3 length: 14 amino acids. Germline CDR1 reads SGHTS; CDR2 reads YDEGEE. The V end lost 2 bases, the J end lost 3 bases, and 9 bases lay between the germline ends. CDR3 bases: TGTGCCAGCAGCTTCTCCCAGCTCTACAATGAGCAGTTCTTC. Translated: CASSFSQLYNEQFF.

The chain has TRBV4-1 and TRBJ2-6; TRBD1 might be the D (5 bases). Germline V gives CDR1 MGHRA, CDR2 YSYEKL. Trimming removed 4 bases from V and 3 bases from J, with 13 bases in between. The CDR3 runs to 16 residues. The CDR3, as DNA: TGCGCCAGCAGCCGAGAAACAGGTCTTGGGGCCAACGTCCTGACTTTC. It encodes CASSRETGLGANVLTF.

This CDR3 reads CASPVFGEGDYGYTF. CDR3 bases: TGTGCCAGCCCCGTTTTCGGGGAAGGGGACTATGGCTACACCTTC. This sequence joins TRBV2 and TRBJ1-2; D is perhaps TRBD1 (5 bases). The CDR3 has 15 amino acids. V dropped 8 bases and J dropped 3 bases, with 19 bases sitting between them. Germline V CDR1 and CDR2: SNHLY, FYNNEI.

This rearrangement joins TRBV27 to TRBJ2-3; 10 bases line up with TRBD2. Germline loops: CDR1 MNHEY, CDR2 SMNVEV (reference sequence). This CDR3 is built from 15 residues. The trim removed 6 bases at V and 0 bases at J, leaving 3 bases unmatched. The CDR3 DNA is TGTGCCAGCAGGAGGACTAGCGGCAGCACAGATACGCAGTATTTT. It is translated as CASRRTSGSTDTQYF.

V gene TRBV5-8 combines with J gene TRBJ1-5; 7 bases are a match to TRBD1. The CDR3 length is 15 residues. The V segment lost 4 bases and the J segment 6 bases; nucleotides outside the gene matches: 10. Per the germline V gene, CDR1 is SGHTS and CDR2 is YDEGEE. In nucleotides, the CDR3 is TGTGCCAGCAGCCCCTCACAGGGGATGGTTCAGCCCCAGCATTTT. Translating it yields CASSPSQGMVQPQHF.

This clone was counted between two and nine times. CDR3 nucleotide sequence: TGTGCCAGCAGCTTATATGGATACGAGCAGTACTTC. Translation gives CASSLYGYEQYF. V and J are TRBV7-2 and TRBJ2-7; D is ambiguous. Germline V gene data show CDR1 as SGHTA and CDR2 as FQGNSA. Trimming took 2 bases from V and 4 from J, leaving 6 bases between them. The CDR3 extends over 12 amino acids. The variable domain in full, with the rest retrieved from reference TRBV7-2 and TRBJ2-7, is GAGVSQSPSNKVTEKGKDVELRCDPISGHTALYWYRQSLGQGLEFLIYFQGNSAPDKSGLPSDRFSAERTGGSVSTLTIQRTQQEDSAVYLCASSLYGYEQYFGPGTRLTVT.

The genes are TRBV6-1 and TRBJ2-7; 7 positions agree with TRBD2. Germline V gene sequence: CDR1 MNHNS, CDR2 SASEGT. The CDR3 length is 14 residues. The junction had 12 bases not matched to a gene; V was cut back by 6 bases and J by 7 bases. The CDR3 reads CASRGGSLIGEQYF. DNA for the CDR3: TGTGCCAGCAGGGGCGGGAGTTTAATTGGGGAGCAGTACTTC.

The chain carries TRBV19 and TRBJ1-5, with 9 bases lining up with TRBD1. J gave up 5 bases and V 2 bases, and 7 bases lay outside the gene matches. CDR3 size: 16 residues. Germline CDR1 is LNHDA and CDR2 is SQIVND (reference sequence). CDR3 nucleotides: TGTGCCAGTAGTATAACCGGGACAGGGCTATATCAGCCCCAGCATTTT. Amino acids: CASSITGTGLYQPQHF.

This chain uses TRBV7-9 with TRBJ1-3; 9 nucleotides match TRBD1. With 6 bases clipped from V and 0 bases from J, the junction kept 9 bases outside the gene matches. The CDR3 loop spans 17 amino acids. CDR1 and CDR2 (germline): SEHNR, FQNEAQ (reference sequence). The CDR3 spells CASSPTGGTYSGNTIYF. CDR3 DNA sequence: TGTGCCAGCAGTCCCACAGGGGGCACCTACTCTGGAAACACCATATATTTT.

V usage is TRBV6-5 and J usage is TRBJ2-1; 9 positions match TRBD2. Trimming took 2 bases from V and 9 from J; bases not matched to a gene: 8. Looked up from germline, CDR1 is MNHEY and CDR2 is SVGAGI. The CDR3 runs to 15 residues. The CDR3 is CASSYPGLAKGEQFF. The CDR3 coding sequence is TGTGCCAGCAGTTACCCGGGACTAGCCAAGGGTGAGCAGTTCTTC.

The chain uses TRBV18 and TRBJ1-2; 7 bases agree with TRBD1. V lost 2 bases to trimming and J lost 5 bases; unmatched junction nucleotides: 5. Germline assignment: CDR1 KGHSH and CDR2 LQKENI. The CDR3 sequence is 14 residues long. The CDR3 DNA is TGTGCCAGCTCACCAATAGGACAGGAGTATGGCTACACCTTC. Translation: CASSPIGQEYGYTF.

This clone is a singleton in its sample. The V call is TRBV29-1, the J call TRBJ1-2; no reliable D call. The CDR3 loop spans 13 amino acids. Germline V gene sequence: CDR1 SQVTM, CDR2 ANQGSEA. The V and J ends lost 6 bases and 7 bases respectively, with 18 bases between them. The DNA for the CDR3 is TGCAGCGTGGAGGCCCAATTAACCGGTGGCTACACCTTC. Translating it yields CSVEAQLTGGYTF.

The J gene is TRBJ1-2, the V gene TRBV13; no clear D. This CDR3 region has 11 residues. Germline CDR1 and CDR2: PRHDT and FYEKMQ (reference sequence). Trimming cost V 0 bases and J 10 bases, with 6 bases left between them. CDR3 sequence: CASSLGPLYTF. CDR3 sequence (DNA): TGTGCCAGCAGCTTAGGACCACTCTACACCTTC.

The chain couples TRBV2 to TRBJ1-2; the D gene is possibly TRBD1 (5 bases). The CDR3 sequence is 15 residues long. CDR1 and CDR2 (germline): SNHLY, FYNNEI. V lost 8 bases and J lost 0, with 16 bases in between. CDR3 nucleotides: TGTGCCAGCTGTTTGGACGGACAACCTAACTATGGCTACACCTTC. This codes for CASCLDGQPNYGYTF.

The CDR3 DNA reads as TGTGCCAGCAGCTTTGTAGGGAACTCCTACGAGCAGTACTTC. It translates to CASSFVGNSYEQYF. This chain joins TRBV5-6 and TRBJ2-7; D not resolved. V lost 2 bases to trimming and J lost 0 bases, with 9 bases between them. The CDR3 runs to 14 residues. Germline V CDR1 and CDR2: SGHDT, YYEEEE.

The CDR3 sequence is CASRSDRGLTEAFF. Here the CDR3 DNA reads TGCGCCAGCAGATCCGACAGGGGCTTGACTGAAGCTTTCTTT. This sequence joins TRBV5-1 and TRBJ1-1; 8 bases map to TRBD1. The CDR3 covers 14 residues. The V segment lost 5 bases and the J segment 5 bases; nucleotides outside the gene matches: 8. Germline V gives CDR1 SGHRS, CDR2 YFSETQ.

V and J are TRBV6-5 and TRBJ1-2; possible D gene TRBD1, 5 bases. Germline CDR1 MNHEY, CDR2 SVGAGI. CDR3 length equals 13 residues. Trimming took 7 bases from V and 8 from J, leaving 17 bases between them. The CDR3 DNA follows: TGTGCCAGCACCCAGCTAACCGGGGGGGGCTACACCTTC. Protein sequence: CASTQLTGGGYTF.